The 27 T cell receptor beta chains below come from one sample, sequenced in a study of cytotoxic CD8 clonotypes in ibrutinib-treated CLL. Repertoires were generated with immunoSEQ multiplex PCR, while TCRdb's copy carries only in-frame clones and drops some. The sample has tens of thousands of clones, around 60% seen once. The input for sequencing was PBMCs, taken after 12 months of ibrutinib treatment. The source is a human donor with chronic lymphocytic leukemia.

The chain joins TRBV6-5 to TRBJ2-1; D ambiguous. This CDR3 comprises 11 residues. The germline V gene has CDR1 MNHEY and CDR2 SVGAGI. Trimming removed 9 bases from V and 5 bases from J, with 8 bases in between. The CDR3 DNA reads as TGTGCCAGTGGTCCCGACAATGAGCAGTTCTTC. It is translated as CASGPDNEQFF.

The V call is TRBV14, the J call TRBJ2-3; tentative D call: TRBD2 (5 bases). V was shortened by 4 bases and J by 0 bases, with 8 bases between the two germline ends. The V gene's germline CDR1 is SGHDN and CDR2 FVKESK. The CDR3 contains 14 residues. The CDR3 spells CASSRGLSTDTQYF. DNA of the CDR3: TGTGCCAGCAGCCGAGGACTGAGCACAGATACGCAGTATTTT.

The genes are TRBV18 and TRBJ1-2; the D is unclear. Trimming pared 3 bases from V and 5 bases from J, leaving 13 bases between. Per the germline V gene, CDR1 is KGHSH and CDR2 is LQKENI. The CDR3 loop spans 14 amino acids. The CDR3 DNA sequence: TGTGCCAGCTCACCGTCAGACCCTAGGTATGGCTACACCTTC. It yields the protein CASSPSDPRYGYTF. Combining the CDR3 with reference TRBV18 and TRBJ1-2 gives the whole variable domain NAGVMQNPRHLVRRRGQEARLRCSPMKGHSHVYWYRQLPEEGLKFMVYLQKENIIDESGMPKERFSAEFPKEGPSILRIQQVVRGDSAAYFCASSPSDPRYGYTFGSGTRLTVV.

This chain's CDR3 is CASSGALLHEKLFF. The CDR3 bases are TGTGCCAGCAGTGGGGCCCTTCTCCATGAAAAACTGTTTTTT. V gene TRBV2 combines with J gene TRBJ1-4; D gene ambiguous. CDR3 length: 14 residues. The ends were cut back, 4 bases at V and 6 bases at J, with 12 bases in the middle. Germline V gene lookup returns CDR1 SNHLY and CDR2 FYNNEI.

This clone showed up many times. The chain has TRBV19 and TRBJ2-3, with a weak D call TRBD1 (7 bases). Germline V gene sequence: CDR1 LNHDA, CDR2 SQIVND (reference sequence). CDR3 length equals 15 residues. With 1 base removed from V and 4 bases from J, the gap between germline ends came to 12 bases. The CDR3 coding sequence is TGTGCCAGTAGTATAGGCCAGGGGGGCGCAGATACGCAGTATTTT. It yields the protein CASSIGQGGADTQYF.

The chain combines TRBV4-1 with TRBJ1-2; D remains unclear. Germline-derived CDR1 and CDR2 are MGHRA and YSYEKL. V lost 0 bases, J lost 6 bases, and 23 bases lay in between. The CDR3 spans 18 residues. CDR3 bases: TGCGCCAGCAGCCAAGACCGACAAGTTCCAACGTACATACATGGCTACACCTTC. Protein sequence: CASSQDRQVPTYIHGYTF.

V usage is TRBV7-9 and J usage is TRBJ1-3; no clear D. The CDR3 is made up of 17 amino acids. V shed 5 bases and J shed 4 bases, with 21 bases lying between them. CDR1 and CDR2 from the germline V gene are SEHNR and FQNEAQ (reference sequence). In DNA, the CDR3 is TGTGCCAGCAGCAATACCGTGTGGGCTGGCCGAGGAAACACCATATATTTT. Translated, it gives CASSNTVWAGRGNTIYF.

CDR3 DNA: TGCGCCAGCAGCCAAAACTCCAGCGGGGTTCGCACAGATACGCAGTATTTT. As protein: CASSQNSSGVRTDTQYF. The J gene is TRBJ2-3, the V gene TRBV4-1; the match to TRBD2 covers 7 bases. This CDR3 comprises 17 residues. Germline lookup yields CDR1 MGHRA and CDR2 YSYEKL. The J segment lost 1 base and the V segment lost 2 bases, leaving 9 bases of the junction unmatched.

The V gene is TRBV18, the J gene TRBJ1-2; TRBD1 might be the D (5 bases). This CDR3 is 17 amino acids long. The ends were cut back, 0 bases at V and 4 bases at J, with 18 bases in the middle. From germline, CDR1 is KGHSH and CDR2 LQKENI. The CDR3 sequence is CASSPPGFSKGIYGYTF. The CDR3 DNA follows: TGTGCCAGCTCACCACCGGGCTTCTCAAAGGGGATCTATGGCTACACCTTC.

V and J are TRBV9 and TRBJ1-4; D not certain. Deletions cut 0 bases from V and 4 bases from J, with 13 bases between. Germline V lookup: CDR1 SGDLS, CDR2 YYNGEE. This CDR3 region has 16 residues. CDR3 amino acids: CASSVGQATNNEKLFF. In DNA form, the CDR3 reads TGTGCCAGCAGCGTAGGGCAGGCAACAAATAATGAAAAACTGTTTTTT.

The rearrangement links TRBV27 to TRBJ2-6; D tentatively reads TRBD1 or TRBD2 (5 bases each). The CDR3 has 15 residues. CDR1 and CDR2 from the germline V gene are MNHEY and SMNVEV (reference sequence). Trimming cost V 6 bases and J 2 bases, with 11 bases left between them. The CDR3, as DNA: TGTGCCAGCAGCCGGTGGGGGACTGGGGCCAACGTCCTGACTTTC. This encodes CASSRWGTGANVLTF.

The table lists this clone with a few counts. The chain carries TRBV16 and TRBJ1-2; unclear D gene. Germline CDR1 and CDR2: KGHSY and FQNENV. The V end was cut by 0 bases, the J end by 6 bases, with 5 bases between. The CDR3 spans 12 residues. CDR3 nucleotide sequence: TGTGCCAGCAGCCAATCTAGGAATGGCTACACCTTC. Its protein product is CASSQSRNGYTF. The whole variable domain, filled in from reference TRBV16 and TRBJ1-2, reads GEEVAQTPKHLVRGEGQKAKLYCAPIKGHSYVFWYQQVLKNEFKFLISFQNENVFDETGMPKERFSAKCLPNSPCSLEIQATKLEDSAVYFCASSQSRNGYTFGSGTRLTVV.

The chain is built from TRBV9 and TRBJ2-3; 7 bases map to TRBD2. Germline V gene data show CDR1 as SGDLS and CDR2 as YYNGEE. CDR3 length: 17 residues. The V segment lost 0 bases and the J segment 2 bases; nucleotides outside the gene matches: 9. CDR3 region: CASSVAPAGDVTDTQYF. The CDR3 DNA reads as TGTGCCAGCAGCGTAGCCCCTGCGGGAGATGTCACAGATACGCAGTATTTT.

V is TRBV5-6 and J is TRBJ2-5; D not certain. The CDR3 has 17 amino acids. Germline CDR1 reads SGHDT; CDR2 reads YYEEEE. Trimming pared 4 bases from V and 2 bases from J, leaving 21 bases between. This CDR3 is CASSIEVDLSVQETQYF. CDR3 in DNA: TGTGCCAGCAGCATAGAAGTAGATTTATCAGTACAAGAGACCCAGTACTTC.

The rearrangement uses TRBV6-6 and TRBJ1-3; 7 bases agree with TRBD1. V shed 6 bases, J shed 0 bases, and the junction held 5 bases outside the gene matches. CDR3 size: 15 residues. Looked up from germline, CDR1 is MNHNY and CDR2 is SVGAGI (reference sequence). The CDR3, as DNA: TGTGCCAGCAGCGACAGGGAAAGCTCTGGAAACACCATATATTTT. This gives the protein CASSDRESSGNTIYF.

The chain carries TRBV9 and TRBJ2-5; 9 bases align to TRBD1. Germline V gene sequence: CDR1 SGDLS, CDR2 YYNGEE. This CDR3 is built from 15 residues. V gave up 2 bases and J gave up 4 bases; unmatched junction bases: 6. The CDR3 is CASSVGTGTGETQYF. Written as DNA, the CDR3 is TGTGCCAGCAGCGTTGGGACAGGGACTGGAGAGACCCAGTACTTC.

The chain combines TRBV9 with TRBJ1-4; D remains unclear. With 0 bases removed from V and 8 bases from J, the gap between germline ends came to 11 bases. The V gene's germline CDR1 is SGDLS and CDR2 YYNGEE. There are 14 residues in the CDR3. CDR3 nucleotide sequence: TGTGCCAGCAGCGTAGGGCCCTCTGGAGAAAAACTGTTTTTT. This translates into CASSVGPSGEKLFF.

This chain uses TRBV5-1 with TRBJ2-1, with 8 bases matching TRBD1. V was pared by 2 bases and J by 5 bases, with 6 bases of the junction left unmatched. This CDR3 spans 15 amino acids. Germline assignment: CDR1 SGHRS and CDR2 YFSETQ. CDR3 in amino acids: CASSFDRGRNNEQFF. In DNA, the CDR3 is TGCGCCAGCAGCTTCGACAGGGGTCGAAACAATGAGCAGTTCTTC.

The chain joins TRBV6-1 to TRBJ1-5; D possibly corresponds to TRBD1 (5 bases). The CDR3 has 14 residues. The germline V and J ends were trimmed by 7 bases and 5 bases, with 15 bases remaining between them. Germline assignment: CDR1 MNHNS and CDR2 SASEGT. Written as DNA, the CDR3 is TGTGCCAGCATAGGGACGGTCGGGTATCAGCCCCAGCATTTT. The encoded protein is CASIGTVGYQPQHF.

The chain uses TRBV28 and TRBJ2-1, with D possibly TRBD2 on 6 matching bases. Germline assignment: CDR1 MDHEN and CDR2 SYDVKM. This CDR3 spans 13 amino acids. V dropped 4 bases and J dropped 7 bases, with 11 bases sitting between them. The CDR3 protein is CASSWTNKNEQFF. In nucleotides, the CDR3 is TGTGCCAGCAGTTGGACTAACAAAAATGAGCAGTTCTTC.

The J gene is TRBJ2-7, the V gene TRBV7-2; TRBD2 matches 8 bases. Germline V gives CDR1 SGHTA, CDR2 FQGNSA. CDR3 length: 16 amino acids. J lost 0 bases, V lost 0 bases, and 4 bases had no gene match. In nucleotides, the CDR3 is TGTGCCAGCAGCTTAGCCAGCGGGAGCGCCTCCTACGAGCAGTACTTC. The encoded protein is CASSLASGSASYEQYF.

This CDR3 is CASSFGTRTDTQYF. The CDR3 DNA reads TGTGCCAGCAGCTTCGGGACTAGAACAGATACGCAGTATTTT. The genes are TRBV11-2 and TRBJ2-3; 8 nucleotides align to TRBD2. This CDR3 has 14 residues. Germline CDR1 SGHAT, CDR2 FQNNGV. V was pared by 3 bases and J by 3 bases, with 2 bases of the junction left unmatched. Combining the CDR3 with reference TRBV11-2 and TRBJ2-3 gives the whole variable domain EAGVAQSPRYKIIEKRQSVAFWCNPISGHATLYWYQQILGQGPKLLIQFQNNGVVDDSQLPKDRFSAERLKGVDSTLKIQPAKLEDSAVYLCASSFGTRTDTQYFGPGTRLTVL.

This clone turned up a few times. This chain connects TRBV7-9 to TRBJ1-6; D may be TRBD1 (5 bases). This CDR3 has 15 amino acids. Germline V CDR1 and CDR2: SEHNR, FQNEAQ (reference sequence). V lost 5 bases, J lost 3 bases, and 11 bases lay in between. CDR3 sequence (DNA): TGTGCCAGCAGCCACACGGGGGACTATAATTCACCCCTCCACTTT. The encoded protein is CASSHTGDYNSPLHF.

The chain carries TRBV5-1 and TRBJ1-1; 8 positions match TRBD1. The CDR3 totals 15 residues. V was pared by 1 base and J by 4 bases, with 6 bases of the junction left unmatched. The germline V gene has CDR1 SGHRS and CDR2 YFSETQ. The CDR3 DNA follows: TGCGCCAGCAGCTTGATCCAGGGGGCTAGCACTGAAGCTTTCTTT. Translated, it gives CASSLIQGASTEAFF.

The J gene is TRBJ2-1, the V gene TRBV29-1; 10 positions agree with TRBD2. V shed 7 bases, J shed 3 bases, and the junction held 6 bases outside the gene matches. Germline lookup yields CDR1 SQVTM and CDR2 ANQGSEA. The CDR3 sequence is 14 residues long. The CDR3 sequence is CSAPGLALYNEQFF. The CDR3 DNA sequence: TGCAGCGCCCCGGGACTAGCGCTCTACAATGAGCAGTTCTTC.

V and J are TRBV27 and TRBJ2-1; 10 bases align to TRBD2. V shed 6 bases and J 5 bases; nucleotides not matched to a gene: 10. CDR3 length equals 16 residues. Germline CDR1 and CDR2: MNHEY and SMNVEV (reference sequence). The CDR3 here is CASSRVVTSGHNEQFF. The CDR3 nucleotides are TGTGCCAGCAGCCGCGTGGTGACTAGCGGGCACAATGAGCAGTTCTTC.

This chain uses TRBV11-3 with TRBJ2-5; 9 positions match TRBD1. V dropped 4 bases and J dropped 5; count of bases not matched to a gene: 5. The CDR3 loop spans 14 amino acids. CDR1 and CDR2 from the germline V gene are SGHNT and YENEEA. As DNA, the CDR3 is TGTGCCAGCAGCTCGGGACAGGGAGGGGAGACCCAGTACTTC. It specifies CASSSGQGGETQYF.